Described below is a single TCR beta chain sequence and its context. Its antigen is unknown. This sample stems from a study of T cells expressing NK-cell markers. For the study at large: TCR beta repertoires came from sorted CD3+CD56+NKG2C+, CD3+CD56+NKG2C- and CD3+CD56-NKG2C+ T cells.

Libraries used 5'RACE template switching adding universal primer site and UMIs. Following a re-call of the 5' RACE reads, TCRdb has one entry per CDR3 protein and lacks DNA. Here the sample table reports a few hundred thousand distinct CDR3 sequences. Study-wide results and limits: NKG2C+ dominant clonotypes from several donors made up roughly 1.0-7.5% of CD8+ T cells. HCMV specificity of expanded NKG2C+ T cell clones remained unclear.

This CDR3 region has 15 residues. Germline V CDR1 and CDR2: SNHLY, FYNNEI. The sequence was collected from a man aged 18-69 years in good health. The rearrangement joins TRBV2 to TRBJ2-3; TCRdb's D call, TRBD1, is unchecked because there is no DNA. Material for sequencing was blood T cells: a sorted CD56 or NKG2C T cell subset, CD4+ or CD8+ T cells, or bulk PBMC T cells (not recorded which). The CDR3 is CASSRRGLGTDTQYF. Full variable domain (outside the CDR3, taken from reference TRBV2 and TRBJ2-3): EPEVTQTPSHQVTQMGQEVILRCVPISNHLYFYWYRQILGQKVEFLVSFYNNEISEKSEIFDDQFSVERPDGSNFTLKIRSTKLEDSAMYFCASSRRGLGTDTQYFGPGTRLTVL.